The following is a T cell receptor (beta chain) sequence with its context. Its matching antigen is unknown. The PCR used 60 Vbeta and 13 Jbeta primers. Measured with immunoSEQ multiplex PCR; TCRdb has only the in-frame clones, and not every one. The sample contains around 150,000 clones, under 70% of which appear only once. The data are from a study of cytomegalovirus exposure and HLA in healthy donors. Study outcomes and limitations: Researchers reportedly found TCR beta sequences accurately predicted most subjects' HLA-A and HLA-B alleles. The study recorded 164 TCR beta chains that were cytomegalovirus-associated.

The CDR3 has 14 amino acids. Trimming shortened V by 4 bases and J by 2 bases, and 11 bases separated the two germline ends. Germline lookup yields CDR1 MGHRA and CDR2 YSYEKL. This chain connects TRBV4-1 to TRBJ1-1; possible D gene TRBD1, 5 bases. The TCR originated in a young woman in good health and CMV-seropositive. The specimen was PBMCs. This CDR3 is CASSRGQGNTEAFF. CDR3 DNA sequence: TGCGCCAGCAGCCGGGGTCAGGGAAACACTGAAGCTTTCTTT.